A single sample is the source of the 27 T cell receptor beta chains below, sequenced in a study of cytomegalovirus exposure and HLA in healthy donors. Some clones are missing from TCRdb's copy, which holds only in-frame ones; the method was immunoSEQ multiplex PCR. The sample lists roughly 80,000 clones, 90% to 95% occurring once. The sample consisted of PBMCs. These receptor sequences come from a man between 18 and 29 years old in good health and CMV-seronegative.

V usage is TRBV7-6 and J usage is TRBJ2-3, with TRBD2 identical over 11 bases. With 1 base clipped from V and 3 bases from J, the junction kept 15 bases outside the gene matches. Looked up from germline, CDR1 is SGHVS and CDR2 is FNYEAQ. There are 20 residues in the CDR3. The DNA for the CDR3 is TGTGCCAGCAGCTTAGGGCCGGGACTAGCGGTGTCTTACGGGACAGATACGCAGTATTTT. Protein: CASSLGPGLAVSYGTDTQYF.

CDR3 loop: CAWSTSSGYTQYF. The CDR3 DNA reads as TGTGCCTGGAGTACATCGAGCGGGTATACGCAGTATTTT. V usage is TRBV30 and J usage is TRBJ2-3; tentative D call: TRBD2 (6 bases). V lost 2 bases to trimming and J lost 7 bases, with 13 bases between them. CDR1 GTSNPN and CDR2 SVGIG come from the germline V gene (reference sequence). This CDR3 contains 13 residues. Variable domain in full (rest from reference TRBV30 and TRBJ2-3): SQTIHQWPATLVQPVGSPLSLECTVEGTSNPNLYWYRQAAGRGLQLLFYSVGIGQISSEVPQNLSASRPQDRQFILSSKKLLLSDSGFYLCAWSTSSGYTQYFGPGTRLTVL.

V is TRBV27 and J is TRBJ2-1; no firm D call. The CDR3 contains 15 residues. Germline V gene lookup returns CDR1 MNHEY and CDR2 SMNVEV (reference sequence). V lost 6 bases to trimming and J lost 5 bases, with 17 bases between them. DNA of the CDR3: TGTGCCAGCAGGTTAGGCACCTGGCAGGACAATGAGCAGTTCTTC. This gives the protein CASRLGTWQDNEQFF.

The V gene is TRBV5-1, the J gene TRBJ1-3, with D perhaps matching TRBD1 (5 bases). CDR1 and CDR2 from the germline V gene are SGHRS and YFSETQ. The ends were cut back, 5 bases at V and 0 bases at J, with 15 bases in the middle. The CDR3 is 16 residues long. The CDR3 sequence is CASSAGGTDSGNTIYF. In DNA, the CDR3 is TGCGCCAGCAGTGCGGGGGGGACCGACTCTGGAAACACCATATATTTT.

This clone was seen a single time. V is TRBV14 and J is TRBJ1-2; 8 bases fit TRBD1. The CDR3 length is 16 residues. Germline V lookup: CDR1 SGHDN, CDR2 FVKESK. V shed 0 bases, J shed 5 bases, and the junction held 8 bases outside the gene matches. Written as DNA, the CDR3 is TGTGCCAGCAGCCAAGATCGGTGGACAGGGATATATGGCTACACCTTC. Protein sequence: CASSQDRWTGIYGYTF. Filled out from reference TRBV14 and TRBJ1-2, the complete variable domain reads EAGVTQFPSHSVIEKGQTVTLRCDPISGHDNLYWYRRVMGKEIKFLLHFVKESKQDESGMPNNRFLAERTGGTYSTLKVQPAELEDSGVYFCASSQDRWTGIYGYTFGSGTRLTVV.

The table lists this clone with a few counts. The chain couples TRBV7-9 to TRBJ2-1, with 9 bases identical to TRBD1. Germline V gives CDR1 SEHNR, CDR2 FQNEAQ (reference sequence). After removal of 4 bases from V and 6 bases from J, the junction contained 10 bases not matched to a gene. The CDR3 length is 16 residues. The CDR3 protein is CASSSISGTGINEQFF. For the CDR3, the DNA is TGTGCCAGCAGCTCAATCTCCGGGACAGGGATCAATGAGCAGTTCTTC.

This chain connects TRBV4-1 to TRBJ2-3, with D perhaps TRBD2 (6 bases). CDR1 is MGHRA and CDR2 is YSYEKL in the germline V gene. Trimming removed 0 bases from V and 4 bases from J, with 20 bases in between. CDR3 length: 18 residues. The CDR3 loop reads CASSQDEGLRGAADTQYF. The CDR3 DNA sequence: TGCGCCAGCAGCCAAGATGAAGGACTAAGGGGTGCCGCAGATACGCAGTATTTT.

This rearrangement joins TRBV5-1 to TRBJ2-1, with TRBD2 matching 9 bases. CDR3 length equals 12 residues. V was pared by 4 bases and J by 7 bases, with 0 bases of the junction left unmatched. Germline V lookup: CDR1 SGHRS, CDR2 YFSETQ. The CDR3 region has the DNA TGCGCCAGCAGCCTAGCGGGAAATGAGCAGTTCTTC. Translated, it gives CASSLAGNEQFF.

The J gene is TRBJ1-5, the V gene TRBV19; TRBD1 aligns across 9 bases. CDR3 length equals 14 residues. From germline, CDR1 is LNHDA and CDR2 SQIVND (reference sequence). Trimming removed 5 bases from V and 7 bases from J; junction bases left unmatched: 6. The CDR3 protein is CASSVGQGYQPQHF. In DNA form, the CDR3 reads TGTGCCAGTAGTGTAGGACAGGGGTACCAGCCCCAGCATTTT.

CDR3 loop: CASSSGGNNQPQHF. The CDR3 coding sequence is TGTGCCAGCAGTTCGGGAGGTAACAATCAGCCCCAGCATTTT. The genes are TRBV27 and TRBJ1-5; D gene uncertain. Trimming took 4 bases from V and 3 from J, leaving 10 bases between them. The CDR3 has 14 residues. Germline CDR1 reads MNHEY; CDR2 reads SMNVEV (reference sequence).

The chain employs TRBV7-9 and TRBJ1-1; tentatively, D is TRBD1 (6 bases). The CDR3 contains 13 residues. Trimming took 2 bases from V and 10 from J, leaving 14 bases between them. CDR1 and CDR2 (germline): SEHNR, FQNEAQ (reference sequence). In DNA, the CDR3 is TGTGCCAGCAGCTTAAAAAACATACAGGGAGCTTTCTTT. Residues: CASSLKNIQGAFF.

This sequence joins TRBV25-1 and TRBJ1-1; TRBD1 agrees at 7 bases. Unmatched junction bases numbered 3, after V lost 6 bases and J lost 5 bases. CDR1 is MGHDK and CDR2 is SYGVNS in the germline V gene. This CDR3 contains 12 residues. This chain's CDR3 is CASRDRPTEAFF. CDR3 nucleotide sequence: TGTGCCAGCAGGGACAGGCCAACTGAAGCTTTCTTT.

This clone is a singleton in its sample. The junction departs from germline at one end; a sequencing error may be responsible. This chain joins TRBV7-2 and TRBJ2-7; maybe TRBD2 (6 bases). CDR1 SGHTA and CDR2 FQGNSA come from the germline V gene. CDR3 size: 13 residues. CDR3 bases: TGTGCCAGCAGCCCCGAAGATCGCGGGAAGCCAAACTTC. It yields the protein CASSPEDRGKPNF.

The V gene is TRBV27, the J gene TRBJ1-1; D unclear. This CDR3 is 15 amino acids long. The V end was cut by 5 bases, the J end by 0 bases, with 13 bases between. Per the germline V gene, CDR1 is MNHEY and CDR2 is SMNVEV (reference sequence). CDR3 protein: CASSPLQLLNTEAFF. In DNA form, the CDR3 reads TGTGCCAGCAGTCCGTTACAGTTATTGAACACTGAAGCTTTCTTT.

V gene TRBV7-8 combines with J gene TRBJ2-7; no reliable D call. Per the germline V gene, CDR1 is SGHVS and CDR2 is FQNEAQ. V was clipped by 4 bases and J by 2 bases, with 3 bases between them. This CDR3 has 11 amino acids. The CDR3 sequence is CASSSTYEQYF. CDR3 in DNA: TGTGCCAGCAGCTCCACCTACGAGCAGTACTTC.

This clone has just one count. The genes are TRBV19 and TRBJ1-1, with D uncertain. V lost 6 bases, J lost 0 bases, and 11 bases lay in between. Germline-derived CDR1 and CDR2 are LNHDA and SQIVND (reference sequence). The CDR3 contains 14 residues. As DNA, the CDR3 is TGTGCCAGTAGCCCCGCACTGTTGAACACTGAAGCTTTCTTT. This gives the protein CASSPALLNTEAFF.

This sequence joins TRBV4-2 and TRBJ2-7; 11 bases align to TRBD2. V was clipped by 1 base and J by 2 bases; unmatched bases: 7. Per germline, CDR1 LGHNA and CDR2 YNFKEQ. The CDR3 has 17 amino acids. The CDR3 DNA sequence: TGTGCCAGCAGCCAAGCCGCCACTAGCGGGGGAACCTACGAGCAGTACTTC. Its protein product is CASSQAATSGGTYEQYF.

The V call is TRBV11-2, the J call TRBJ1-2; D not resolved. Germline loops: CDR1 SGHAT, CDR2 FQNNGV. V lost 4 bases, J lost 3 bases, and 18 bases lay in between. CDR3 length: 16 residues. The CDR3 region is CASSSPRLAADYGYTF. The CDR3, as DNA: TGTGCCAGCAGCTCGCCCCGACTCGCGGCGGACTATGGCTACACCTTC.

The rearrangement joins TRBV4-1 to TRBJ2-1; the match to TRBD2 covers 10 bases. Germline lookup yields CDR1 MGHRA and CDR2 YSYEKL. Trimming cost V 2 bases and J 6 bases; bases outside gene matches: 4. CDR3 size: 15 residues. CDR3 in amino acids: CASSQPTSGINEQFF. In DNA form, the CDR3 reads TGCGCCAGCAGCCAACCTACTAGCGGGATCAATGAGCAGTTCTTC.

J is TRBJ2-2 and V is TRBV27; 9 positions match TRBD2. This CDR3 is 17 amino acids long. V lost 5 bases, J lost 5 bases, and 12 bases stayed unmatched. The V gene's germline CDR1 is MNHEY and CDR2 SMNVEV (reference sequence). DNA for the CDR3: TGTGCCAGCAGTCACTACCCGGGACTAGCTTCTACCGGGGAGCTGTTTTTT. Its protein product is CASSHYPGLASTGELFF.

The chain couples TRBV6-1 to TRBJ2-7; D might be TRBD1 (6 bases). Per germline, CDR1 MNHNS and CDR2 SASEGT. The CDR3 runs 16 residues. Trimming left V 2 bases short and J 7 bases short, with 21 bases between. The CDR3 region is CASSEWGQERSGEQYF. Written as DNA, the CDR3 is TGTGCCAGCAGTGAATGGGGGCAGGAAAGGTCTGGAGAGCAGTACTTC.

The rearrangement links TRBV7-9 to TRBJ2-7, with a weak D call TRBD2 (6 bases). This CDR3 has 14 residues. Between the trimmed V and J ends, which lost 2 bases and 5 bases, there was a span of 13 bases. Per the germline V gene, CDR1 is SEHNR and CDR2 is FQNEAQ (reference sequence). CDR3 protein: CASSLNTGVHEQYF. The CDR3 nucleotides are TGTGCCAGCAGCTTAAACACGGGAGTCCACGAGCAGTACTTC.

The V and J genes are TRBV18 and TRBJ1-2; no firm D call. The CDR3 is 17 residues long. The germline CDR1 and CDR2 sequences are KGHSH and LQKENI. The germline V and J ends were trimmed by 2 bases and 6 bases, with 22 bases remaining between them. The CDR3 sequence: CASSPSSDITTANGYTF. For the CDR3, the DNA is TGTGCCAGCTCACCATCTTCAGATATTACTACTGCTAATGGCTACACCTTC. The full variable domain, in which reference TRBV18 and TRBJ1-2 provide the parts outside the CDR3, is NAGVMQNPRHLVRRRGQEARLRCSPMKGHSHVYWYRQLPEEGLKFMVYLQKENIIDESGMPKERFSAEFPKEGPSILRIQQVVRGDSAAYFCASSPSSDITTANGYTFGSGTRLTVV.

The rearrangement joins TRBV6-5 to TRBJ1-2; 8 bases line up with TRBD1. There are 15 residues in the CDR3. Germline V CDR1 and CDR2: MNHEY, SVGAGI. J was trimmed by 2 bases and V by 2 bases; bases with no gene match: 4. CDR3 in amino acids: CASSYARGRNYGYTF. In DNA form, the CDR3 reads TGTGCCAGCAGTTACGCCAGGGGGCGAAACTATGGCTACACCTTC.

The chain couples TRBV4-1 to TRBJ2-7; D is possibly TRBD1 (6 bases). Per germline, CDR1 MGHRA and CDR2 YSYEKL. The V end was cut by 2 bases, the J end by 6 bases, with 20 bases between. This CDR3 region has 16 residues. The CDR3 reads CASSQPPAAGAGEQYF. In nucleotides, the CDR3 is TGCGCCAGCAGCCAACCACCCGCGGCAGGGGCGGGCGAGCAGTACTTC.

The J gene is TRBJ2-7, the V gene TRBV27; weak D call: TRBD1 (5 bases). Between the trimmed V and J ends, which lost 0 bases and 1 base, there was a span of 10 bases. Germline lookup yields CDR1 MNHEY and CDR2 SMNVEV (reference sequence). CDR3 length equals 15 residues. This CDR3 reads CASSLSRVPSYEQYF. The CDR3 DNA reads TGTGCCAGCAGTTTATCCAGGGTGCCGTCCTACGAGCAGTACTTC.

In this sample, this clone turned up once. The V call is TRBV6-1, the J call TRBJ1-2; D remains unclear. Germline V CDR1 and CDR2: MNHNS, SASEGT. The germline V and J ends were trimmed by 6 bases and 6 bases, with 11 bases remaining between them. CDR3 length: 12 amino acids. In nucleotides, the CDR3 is TGTGCCAGCAGGGGTTTCGGGGATGGCTACACCTTC. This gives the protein CASRGFGDGYTF.